This TCR beta chain derives from a study of blood T cell repertoires in COVID-19. Study at large: Cohort 3 donors were reported recovered after two negative PCRs, clearance, or symptom resolution.

Participants were aged about 18 to 100 years from more than 20 US areas. Participant reports of clinical history set cohort assignment. The CDR3 length is 17 residues. J gave up 0 bases and V 7 bases, and 12 bases lay outside the gene matches. Germline assignment: CDR1 SGHRS and CDR2 YFSETQ. The repertoire was sequenced with immunoSEQ multiplex PCR; TCRdb's copy has only in-frame clones and lacks some. There are 200,000 to 250,000 clones in the sample; roughly nine tenths occur only once, and roughly 3.3% lies in the top ten. This chain links TRBV5-1 with TRBJ1-4; 7 bases line up with TRBD1. Sequencing input: PBMCs or T cells enriched from blood (not recorded which). This TCR was recovered from a woman between 45 and 65 years old in a cohort exposed to, infected with or recovered from COVID-19 (not recorded which). The CDR3 DNA is TGCGCCAGCGGCAGGGGGACTTTACCCCCAACTAATGAAAAACTGTTTTTT. This codes for CASGRGTLPPTNEKLFF.